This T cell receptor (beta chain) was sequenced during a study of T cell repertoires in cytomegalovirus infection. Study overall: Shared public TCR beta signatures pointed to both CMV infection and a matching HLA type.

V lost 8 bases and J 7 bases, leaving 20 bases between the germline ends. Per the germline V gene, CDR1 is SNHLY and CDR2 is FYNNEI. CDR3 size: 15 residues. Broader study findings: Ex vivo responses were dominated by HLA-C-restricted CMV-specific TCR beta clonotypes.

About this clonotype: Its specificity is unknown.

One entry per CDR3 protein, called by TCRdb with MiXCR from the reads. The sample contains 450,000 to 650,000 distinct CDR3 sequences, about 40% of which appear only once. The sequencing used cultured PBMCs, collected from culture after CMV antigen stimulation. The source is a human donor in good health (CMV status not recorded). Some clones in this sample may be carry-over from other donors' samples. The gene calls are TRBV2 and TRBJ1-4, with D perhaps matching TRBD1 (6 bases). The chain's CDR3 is CASGKRTANPEKLFF. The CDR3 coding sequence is TGTGCCAGCGGGAAGCGGACAGCCAACCCTGAAAAACTGTTTTTT.